A single sample gave rise to the 4 T cell receptor beta chains below, sequenced in a study of shared clonotypes between healthy human individuals. Sequencing used immunoSEQ multiplex PCR; TCRdb keeps in-frame clones, though not all of them. The sample holds 300,000 to 350,000 clones, roughly 70% seen once. The specimen was memory CD4+ T cells sorted from blood. Subset specified: CD45RA-negative fraction. All receptors come from a man between 25 and 39 years old in good health.

The chain joins TRBV10-3 to TRBJ1-3; D uncertain. The germline V gene has CDR1 ENHRY and CDR2 SYGVKD. V was shortened by 0 bases and J by 2 bases, with 8 bases between the two germline ends. CDR3 length equals 15 residues. CDR3 DNA: TGTGCCATCAGTGAGTCCGAACTCCCTGGAAACACCATATATTTT. Protein sequence: CAISESELPGNTIYF.

This clone has only a few counts. This sequence joins TRBV23-1 and TRBJ2-7, with D possibly matching TRBD1 (6 bases). TRBV23-1 is known as an ORF, though its function is uncertain. The CDR3 runs 17 residues. Trimming pared 4 bases from V and 0 bases from J, leaving 19 bases between. CDR3 coding DNA: TGCGCCAGCAGTCTACCCCGTTCGACAGGTCACTCCTACGAGCAGTACTTC. It translates to CASSLPRSTGHSYEQYF.

The sample holds one count of this clone. V gene TRBV30 combines with J gene TRBJ1-1, with D tentatively TRBD1 (5 bases). The CDR3 sequence is 15 residues long. The V end lost 0 bases, the J end lost 1 base, and 12 bases lay between the germline ends. The germline gives CDR1 GTSNPN, CDR2 SVGIG (reference sequence). The CDR3 DNA is TGTGCCTGGAGTGTATGGGGGAGGACGAACACTGAAGCTTTCTTT. The encoded protein is CAWSVWGRTNTEAFF.

This sequence joins TRBV6-5 and TRBJ2-3; 10 bases fit TRBD1. The V segment lost 6 bases and the J segment 3 bases; nucleotides outside the gene matches: 6. This CDR3 is built from 15 residues. The germline CDR1 and CDR2 sequences are MNHEY and SVGAGI. CDR3 bases: TGTGCCAGCAGGCCCGGGACAGGGGCTACAGATACGCAGTATTTT. This gives the protein CASRPGTGATDTQYF.